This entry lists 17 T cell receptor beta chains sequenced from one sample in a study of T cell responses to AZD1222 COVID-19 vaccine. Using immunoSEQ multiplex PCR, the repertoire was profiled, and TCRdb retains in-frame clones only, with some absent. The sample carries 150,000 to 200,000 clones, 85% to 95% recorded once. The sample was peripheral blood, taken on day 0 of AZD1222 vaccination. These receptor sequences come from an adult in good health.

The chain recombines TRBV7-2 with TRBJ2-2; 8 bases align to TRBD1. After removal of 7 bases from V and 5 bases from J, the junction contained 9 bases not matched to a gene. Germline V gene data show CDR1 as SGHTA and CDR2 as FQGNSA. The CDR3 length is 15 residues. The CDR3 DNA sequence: TGTGCCAGCACCTCTCAGGGGGCGCGTACCGGGGAGCTGTTTTTT. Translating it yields CASTSQGARTGELFF.

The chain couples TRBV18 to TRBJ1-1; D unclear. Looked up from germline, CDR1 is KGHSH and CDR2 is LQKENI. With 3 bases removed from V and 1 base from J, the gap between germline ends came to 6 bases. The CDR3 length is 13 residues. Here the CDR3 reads CASSPVRNTEAFF. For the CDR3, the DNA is TGTGCCAGCTCACCGGTTAGGAACACTGAAGCTTTCTTT.

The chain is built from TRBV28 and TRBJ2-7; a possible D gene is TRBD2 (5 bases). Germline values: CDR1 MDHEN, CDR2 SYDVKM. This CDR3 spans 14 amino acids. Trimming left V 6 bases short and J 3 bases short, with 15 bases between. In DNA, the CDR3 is TGTGCCAGCAGGGACCGGGGTGCAATCTACGAGCAGTACGTC. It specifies CASRDRGAIYEQYV.

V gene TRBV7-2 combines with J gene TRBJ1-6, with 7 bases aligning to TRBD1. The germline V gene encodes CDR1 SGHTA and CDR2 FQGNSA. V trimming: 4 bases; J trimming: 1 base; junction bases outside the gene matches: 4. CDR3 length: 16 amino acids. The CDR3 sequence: CASSSQGGSYNSPLHF. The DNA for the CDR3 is TGTGCCAGCAGCTCCCAGGGGGGTTCCTATAATTCACCCCTCCACTTT.

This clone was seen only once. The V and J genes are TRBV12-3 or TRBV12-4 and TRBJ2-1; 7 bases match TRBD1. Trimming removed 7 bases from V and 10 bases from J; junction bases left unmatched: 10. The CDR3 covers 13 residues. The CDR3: CASTLGQVGEQFF. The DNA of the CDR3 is TGTGCCAGCACCCTCGGACAGGTCGGCGAGCAGTTCTTC.

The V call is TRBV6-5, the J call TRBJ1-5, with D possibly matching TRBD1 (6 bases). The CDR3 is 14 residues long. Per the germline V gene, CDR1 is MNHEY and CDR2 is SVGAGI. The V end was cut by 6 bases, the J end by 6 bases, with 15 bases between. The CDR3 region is CASSSGTRAQPQHF. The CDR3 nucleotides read TGTGCCAGCAGCTCCGGGACACGGGCTCAGCCCCAGCATTTT.

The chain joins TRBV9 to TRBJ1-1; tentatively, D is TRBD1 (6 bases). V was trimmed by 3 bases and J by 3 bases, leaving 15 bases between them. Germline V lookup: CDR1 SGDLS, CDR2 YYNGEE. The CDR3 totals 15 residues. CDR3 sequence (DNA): TGTGCCAGCAGCGCCATTCCACAGGGAGACACTGAAGCTTTCTTT. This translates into CASSAIPQGDTEAFF.

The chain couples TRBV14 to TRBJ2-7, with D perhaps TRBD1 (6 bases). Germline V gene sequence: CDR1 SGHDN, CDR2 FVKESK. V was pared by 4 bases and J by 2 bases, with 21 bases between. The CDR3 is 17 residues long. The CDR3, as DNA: TGTGCCAGCAGCCGTCCCTTATCGGGACACCGGCCCTACGAGCAGTACTTC. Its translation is CASSRPLSGHRPYEQYF.

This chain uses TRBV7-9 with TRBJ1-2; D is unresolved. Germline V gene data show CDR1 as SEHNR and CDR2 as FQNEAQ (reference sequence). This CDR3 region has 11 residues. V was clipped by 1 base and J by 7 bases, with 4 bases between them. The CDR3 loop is CASSLEPGYTF. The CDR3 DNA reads TGTGCCAGCAGCTTAGAACCTGGCTACACCTTC. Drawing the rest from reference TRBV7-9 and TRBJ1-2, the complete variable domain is DTGVSQNPRHKITKRGQNVTFRCDPISEHNRLYWYRQTLGQGPEFLTYFQNEAQLEKSRLLSDRFSAERPKGSFSTLEIQRTEQGDSAMYLCASSLEPGYTFGSGTRLTVV.

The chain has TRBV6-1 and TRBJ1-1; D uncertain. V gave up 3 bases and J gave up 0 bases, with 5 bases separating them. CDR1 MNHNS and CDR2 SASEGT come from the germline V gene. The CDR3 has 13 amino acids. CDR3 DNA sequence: TGTGCCAGCAGTGAGCGTATGAACACTGAAGCTTTCTTT. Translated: CASSERMNTEAFF.

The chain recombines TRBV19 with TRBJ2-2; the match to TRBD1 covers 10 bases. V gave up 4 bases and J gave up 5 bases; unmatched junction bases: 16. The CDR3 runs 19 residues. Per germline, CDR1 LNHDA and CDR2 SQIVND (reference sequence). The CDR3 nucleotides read TGTGCCAGTAGTAAATCCCAAGGGATGGGACAGGGGAAAACCGGGGAGCTGTTTTTT. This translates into CASSKSQGMGQGKTGELFF.

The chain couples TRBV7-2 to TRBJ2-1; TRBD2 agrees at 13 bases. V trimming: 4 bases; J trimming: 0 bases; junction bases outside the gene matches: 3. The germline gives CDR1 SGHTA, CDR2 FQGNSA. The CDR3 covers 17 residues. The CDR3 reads CASSWTSGGRSYNEQFF. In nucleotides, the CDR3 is TGTGCCAGCAGCTGGACTAGCGGGGGCCGCTCCTACAATGAGCAGTTCTTC.

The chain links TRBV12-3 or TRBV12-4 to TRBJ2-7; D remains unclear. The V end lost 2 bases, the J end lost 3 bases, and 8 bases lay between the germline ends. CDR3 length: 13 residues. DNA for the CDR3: TGTGCCAGCAGTTTAACCCCAAACTACGAGCAGTACTTC. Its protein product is CASSLTPNYEQYF.

CDR3 residues: CASSVEPGINYGYTF. The CDR3 nucleotides are TGTGCCAGCAGCGTAGAACCCGGAATCAACTATGGCTACACCTTC. The chain uses TRBV9 and TRBJ1-2; no clear D. The V end was cut by 0 bases, the J end by 2 bases, with 11 bases between. The CDR3 has 15 amino acids. The germline V gene encodes CDR1 SGDLS and CDR2 YYNGEE. The complete variable domain, with remaining parts taken from reference TRBV9 and TRBJ1-2, reads DSGVTQTPKHLITATGQRVTLRCSPRSGDLSVYWYQQSLDQGLQFLIQYYNGEERAKGNILERFSAQQFPDLHSELNLSSLELGDSALYFCASSVEPGINYGYTFGSGTRLTVV.

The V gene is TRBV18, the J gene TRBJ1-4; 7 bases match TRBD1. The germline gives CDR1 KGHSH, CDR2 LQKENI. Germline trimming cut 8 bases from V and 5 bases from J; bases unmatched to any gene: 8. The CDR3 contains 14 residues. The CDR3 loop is CASTRDRENEKLFF. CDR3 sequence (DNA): TGTGCCAGCACCCGTGACAGGGAGAATGAAAAACTGTTTTTT.

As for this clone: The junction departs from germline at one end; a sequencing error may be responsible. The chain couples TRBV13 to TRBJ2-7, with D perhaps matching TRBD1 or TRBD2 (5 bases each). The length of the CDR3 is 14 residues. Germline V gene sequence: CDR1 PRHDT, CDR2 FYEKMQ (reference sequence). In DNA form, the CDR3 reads TGTGCCAGCAGCCTAGGGACCCCGGGCTACGAGCAGTACTTC. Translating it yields CASSLGTPGYEQYF.

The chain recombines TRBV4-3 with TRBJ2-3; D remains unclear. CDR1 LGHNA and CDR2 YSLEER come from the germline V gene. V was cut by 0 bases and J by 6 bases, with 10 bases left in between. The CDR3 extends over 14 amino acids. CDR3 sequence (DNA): TGCGCCAGCAGCCAAGAGAACGGTGCCGATACGCAGTATTTT. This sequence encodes CASSQENGADTQYF.